This record covers a single T cell receptor (beta chain). Its antigen is as yet unknown. This specimen belongs to a study of blood T cells in healthy people across ages. Regarding the study as a whole: TCR beta diversity per million T cells fell roughly linearly with age.

Using a J-beta primer mix together with a sample-barcoded 5' primer, a second PCR was run for about 6 to 12 cycles. TCRdb re-analysed the 5' RACE reads in MiXCR, keeping a single row per CDR3 protein. The sample carries around 1,000,000 distinct CDR3 sequences, approximately 25% recorded once. Trimming stripped 3 bases from V and 0 bases from J, with 6 bases between. The CDR3 covers 14 residues. Per the germline V gene, CDR1 is DFQATT and CDR2 is SNEGSKA (reference sequence). The data also belong to a second study, concerning T cells of mothers and their children.

Sequenced: blood. The sequence derives from a girl aged 2-10 years in good health. The chain joins TRBV20-1 to TRBJ2-6, with D unclear. The CDR3 region is CSARPSSGANVLTF. The CDR3 region has the DNA TGCAGTGCTAGGCCTAGCTCTGGGGCCAACGTCCTGACTTTC.